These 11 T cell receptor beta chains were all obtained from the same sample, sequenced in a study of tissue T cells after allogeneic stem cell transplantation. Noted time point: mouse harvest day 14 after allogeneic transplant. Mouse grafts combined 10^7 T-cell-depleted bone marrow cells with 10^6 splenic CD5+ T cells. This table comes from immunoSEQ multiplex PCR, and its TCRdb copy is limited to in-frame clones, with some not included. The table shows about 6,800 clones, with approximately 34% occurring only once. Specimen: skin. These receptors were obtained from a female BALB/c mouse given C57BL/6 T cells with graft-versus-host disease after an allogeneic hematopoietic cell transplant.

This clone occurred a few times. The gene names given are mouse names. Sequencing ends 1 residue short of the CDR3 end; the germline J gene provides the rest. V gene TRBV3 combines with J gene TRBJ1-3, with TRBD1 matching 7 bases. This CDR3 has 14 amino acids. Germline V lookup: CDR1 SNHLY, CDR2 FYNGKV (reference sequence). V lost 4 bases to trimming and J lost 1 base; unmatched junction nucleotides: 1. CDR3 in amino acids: CASSSTGSGNTLYF. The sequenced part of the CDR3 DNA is TGTGCCAGCAGCTCGACAGGGTCTGGAAATACGCTCTAT.

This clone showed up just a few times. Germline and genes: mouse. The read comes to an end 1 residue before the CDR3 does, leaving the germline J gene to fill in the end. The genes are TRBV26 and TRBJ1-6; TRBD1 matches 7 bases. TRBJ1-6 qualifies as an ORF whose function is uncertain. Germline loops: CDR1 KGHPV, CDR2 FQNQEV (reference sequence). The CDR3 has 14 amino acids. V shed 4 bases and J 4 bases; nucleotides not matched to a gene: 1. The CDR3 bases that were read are TGTGCCAGCAGTCAGGACAGGTATAATTCGCCCCTCTAC. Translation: CASSQDRYNSPLY. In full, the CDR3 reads CASSQDRYNSPLYF.

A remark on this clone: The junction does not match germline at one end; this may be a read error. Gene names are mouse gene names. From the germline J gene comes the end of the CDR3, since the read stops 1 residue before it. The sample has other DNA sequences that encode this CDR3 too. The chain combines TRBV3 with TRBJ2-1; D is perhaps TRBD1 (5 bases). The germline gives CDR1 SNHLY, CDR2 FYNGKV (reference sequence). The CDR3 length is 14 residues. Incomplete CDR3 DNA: TGTGCCAGCAGCCCTGACAGTAACTATGCTGAACAGTTC. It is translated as CASSPDSNYAEQF. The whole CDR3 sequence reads CASSPDSNYAEQFF.

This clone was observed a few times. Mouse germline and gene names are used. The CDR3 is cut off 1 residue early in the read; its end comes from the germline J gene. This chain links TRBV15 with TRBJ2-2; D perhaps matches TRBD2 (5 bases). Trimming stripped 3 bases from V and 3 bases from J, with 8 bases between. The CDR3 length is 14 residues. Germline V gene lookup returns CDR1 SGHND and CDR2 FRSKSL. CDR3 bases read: TGTGCCAGCAGTTTCGGCTGGGACACCGGGCAGCTCTAC. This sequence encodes CASSFGWDTGQLY. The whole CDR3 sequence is CASSFGWDTGQLYF.

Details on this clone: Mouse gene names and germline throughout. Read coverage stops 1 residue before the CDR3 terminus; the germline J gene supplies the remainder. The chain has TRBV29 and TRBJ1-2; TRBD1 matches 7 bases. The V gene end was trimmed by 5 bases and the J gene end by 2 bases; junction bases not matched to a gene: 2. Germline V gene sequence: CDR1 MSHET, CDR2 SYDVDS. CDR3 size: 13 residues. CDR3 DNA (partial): TGTGCTAGCAGTCCGGGACAGAACTCCGACTACACC. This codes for CASSPGQNSDYT. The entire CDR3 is CASSPGQNSDYTF.

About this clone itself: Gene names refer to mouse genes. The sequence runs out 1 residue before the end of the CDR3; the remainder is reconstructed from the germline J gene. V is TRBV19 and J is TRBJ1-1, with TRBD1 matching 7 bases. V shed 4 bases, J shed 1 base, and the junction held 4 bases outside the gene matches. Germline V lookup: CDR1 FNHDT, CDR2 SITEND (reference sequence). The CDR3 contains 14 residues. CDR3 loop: CASSSDRVNTEVFF. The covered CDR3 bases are TGTGCCAGCAGTTCCGACAGGGTGAACACAGAAGTCTTC.

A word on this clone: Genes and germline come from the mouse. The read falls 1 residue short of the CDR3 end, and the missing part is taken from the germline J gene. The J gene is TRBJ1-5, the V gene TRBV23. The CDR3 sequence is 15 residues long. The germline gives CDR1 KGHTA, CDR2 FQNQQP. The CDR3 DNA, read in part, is TGCTCCAGCAGTCCTCCGGGATATAACAACCAGGCTCCGCTT. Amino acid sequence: CSSSPPGYNNQAPL. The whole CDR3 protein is CSSSPPGYNNQAPLF. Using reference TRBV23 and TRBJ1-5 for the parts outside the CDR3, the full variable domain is DAAVTQKPRYLIKMKGQEAEMKCIPEKGHTAVFWYQQKQSKELKFLIYFQNQQPLDQIDMVKERFSAVCPSSSLCSLGIRTCEAEDSALYLCSSSPPGYNNQAPLFGEGTRLSVL.

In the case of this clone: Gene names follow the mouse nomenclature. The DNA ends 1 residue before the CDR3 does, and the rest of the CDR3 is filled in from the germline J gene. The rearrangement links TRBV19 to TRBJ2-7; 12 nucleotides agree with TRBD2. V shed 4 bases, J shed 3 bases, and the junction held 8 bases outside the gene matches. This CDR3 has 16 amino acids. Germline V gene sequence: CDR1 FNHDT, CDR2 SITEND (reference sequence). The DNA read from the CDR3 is TGTGCCAGCAGTCCCCCGGGACTGGGGGGTCTCTATGAACAGTAC. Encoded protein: CASSPPGLGGLYEQY. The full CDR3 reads CASSPPGLGGLYEQYF.

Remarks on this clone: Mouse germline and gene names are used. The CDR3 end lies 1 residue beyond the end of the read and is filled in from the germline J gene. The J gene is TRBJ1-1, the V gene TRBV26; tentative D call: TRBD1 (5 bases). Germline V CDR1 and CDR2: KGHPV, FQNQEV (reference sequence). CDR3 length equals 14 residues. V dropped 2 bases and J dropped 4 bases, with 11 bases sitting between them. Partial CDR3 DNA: TGTGCCAGCAGTCTGAGAGGGGTGGGCACAGAAGTCTTC. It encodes CASSLRGVGTEVF. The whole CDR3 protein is CASSLRGVGTEVFF.

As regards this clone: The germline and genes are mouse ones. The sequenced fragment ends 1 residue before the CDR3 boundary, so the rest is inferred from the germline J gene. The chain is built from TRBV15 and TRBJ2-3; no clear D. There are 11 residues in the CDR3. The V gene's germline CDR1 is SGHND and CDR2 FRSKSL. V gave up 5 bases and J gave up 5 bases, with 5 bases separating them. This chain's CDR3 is CASSAQETLYF. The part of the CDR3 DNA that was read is TGTGCCAGCAGTGCTCAAGAAACGCTGTAT. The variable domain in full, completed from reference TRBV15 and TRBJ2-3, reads DAGVTQTPRHEVAEKGQTIILKCEPVSGHNDLFWYRQTKIQGLELLSYFRSKSLMEDGGAFKDRFKAEMLNSSFSTLKIQPTEPKDSAVYLCASSAQETLYFGSGTRLTVL.

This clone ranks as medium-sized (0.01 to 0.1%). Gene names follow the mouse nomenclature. The DNA read from the CDR3 is TGTGCCAGCAGTCCAGGGTTCAACCAGGCTCCGCTT. It specifies CASSPGFNQAPL. The complete CDR3 sequence is CASSPGFNQAPLF. The chain has TRBV26 and TRBJ1-5; tentatively, D is TRBD1 (5 bases). Sequencing ends 1 residue short of the CDR3 end; the germline J gene provides the rest. The length of the CDR3 is 13 residues. V shed 4 bases and J shed 3 bases, with 7 bases lying between them. The germline V gene has CDR1 KGHPV and CDR2 FQNQEV (reference sequence).